A selection of T cell receptor beta chains follows, all from one sample in a study of T cells in localized non-small cell lung cancer. Only in-frame clones appear in the TCRdb table, and some are missing; sequencing was by immunoSEQ multiplex PCR. The table includes roughly 66,000 clones, around 90% detected once. The source material was peripheral blood, sampled before any cancer treatment. The source is a woman between 40 and 69 years old with stage I lung adenocarcinoma. CDR3s include the opening cysteine and the closing phenylalanine or tryptophan. A D gene is named only where the DNA matches it firmly. Clone sizes are given selectively: once, few, many, or a class where the clone is expanded.

TRBJ2-7 | 17 | . | TRBV11-3 | TRBD1 | TGTGCCAGCAGCTTAGCCCTCAGGACAGGGGGAAACTACGAGCAGTACTTC | CASSLALRTGGNYEQYF
TRBJ2-7 | 17 | . | TRBV11-2 | . | TGTGCCAGCAGCTTAGGGGGCTCGGGGGCCAAACTGAACGAGCAGTACTTC | CASSLGGSGAKLNEQYF
TRBJ2-7 | 15 | many | TRBV7-6 | . | TGTGCCAGCAGCTTTGGGGCAGGGGAAGGCTACGAGCAGTACTTC | CASSFGAGEGYEQYF
TRBJ1-6 | 15 | . | TRBV5-1 | . | TGCGCCAGCAGCTTGGGGAGCTCCTATAATTCACCCCTCCACTTT | CASSLGSSYNSPLHF
TRBJ1-3 | 14 | . | TRBV10-3 | TRBD1 | TGTGCCATCGGAGGACAGGGCTCTGGAAACACCATATATTTT | CAIGGQGSGNTIYF
TRBJ2-7 | 17 | . | TRBV5-1 | TRBD1 | TGCGCCAGCAGCTTGGCCGGGACAGACCTCACCTGGGAAGAGCAGTACTTC | CASSLAGTDLTWEEQYF
TRBJ1-2 | 14 | . | TRBV4-3 | . | TGCGCCAGCAGCCCCTCCCGGGGAAGCTATGGCTACACCTTC | CASSPSRGSYGYTF
TRBJ1-6 | 17 | . | TRBV28 | . | TGTGCCAGCAGTCCCACGGGAGCGGGACCAACCAATTCACCCCTCCACTTT | CASSPTGAGPTNSPLHF
TRBJ2-5 | 16 | . | TRBV5-6 | TRBD2 | TGTGCCAGCAGCACGGCACTAGCGGGGGGGGTGGAGACCCAGTACTTC | CASSTALAGGVETQYF
TRBJ2-1 | 14 | . | TRBV19 | . | TGTGCCAGTAGTGCTCGCGGGGAAATCGGTGAGCAGTTCTTC | CASSARGEIGEQFF
TRBJ1-1 | 12 | . | TRBV13 | TRBD1 | TGTGCCAGCAGCTTGGACAGGGCTGAAGCTTTCTTT | CASSLDRAEAFF
TRBJ2-3 | 15 | . | TRBV5-1 | TRBD2 | TGCGCCAGCAGCTTGGAAAGCGGGGACACAGATACGCAGTATTTT | CASSLESGDTDTQYF
TRBJ1-6 | 13 | . | TRBV2 | . | TGTGCCAGCAGTGAAACCGTGGATTCACCCCTCCACTTT | CASSETVDSPLHF
TRBJ1-5 | 17 | . | TRBV5-5 | . | TGTGCCAGCAGCTTGAGGTTAGGGGACCGCAGCAATCAGCCCCAGCATTTT | CASSLRLGDRSNQPQHF
TRBJ2-7 | 16 | . | TRBV7-9 | TRBD2 | TGTGCCAGCAGCCAAGAGGGGTCAGCGGGAGCCTACGAGCAGTACTTC | CASSQEGSAGAYEQYF
TRBJ2-2 | 15 | . | TRBV5-1 | . | TGCGCCAGCAGCCCGATGGGAAAGAACACCGGGGAGCTGTTTTTT | CASSPMGKNTGELFF
TRBJ2-3 | 17 | . | TRBV5-1 | TRBD2 | TGCGCCAGCAGCTTGCCCACTAGCGGGGGGGCGGTAGATACGCAGTATTTT | CASSLPTSGGAVDTQYF
TRBJ1-1 | 13 | few | TRBV6-1 | TRBD1 | TGTGCCAGCACAGACAGGGTATACGCTGAAGCTTTCTTT | CASTDRVYAEAFF
TRBJ2-7 | 17 | once | TRBV11-2 | . | TGTGCCAGCAGCCCGGCCTTATTGGGAGTAACCTCTGAAGAGCAGTACTTC | CASSPALLGVTSEEQYF
TRBJ2-5 | 14 | . | TRBV6-6 | . | TGTGCCAGCAGTTACTCGAGGCAGGGAGAGACCCAGTACTTC | CASSYSRQGETQYF
TRBJ2-1 | 15 | few | TRBV2 | . | TGTGCCAGCAGTGAAACCCAATACGGATTCAATGAGCAGTTCTTC | CASSETQYGFNEQFF
TRBJ2-7 | 14 | once | TRBV19 | TRBD1 | TGTGCCAGCACTCCCGGGACAGGAGGCTACGAGCAGTACTTC | CASTPGTGGYEQYF
TRBJ1-1 | 16 | . | TRBV7-9 | . | TGTGCCAGCAGCCCACGTCCGCAGGGCCGCGGCACTGAAGCTTTCTTT | CASSPRPQGRGTEAFF
TRBJ2-1 | 12 | . | TRBV5-6 | . | TGTGCCAGCAGCTTCACAGTGGATGAGCAGTTCTTC | CASSFTVDEQFF
TRBJ2-2 | 14 | . | TRBV6-4 | . | TGTGCCAGCAGTGAACAGGGTTACACCGGGGAGCTGTTTTTT | CASSEQGYTGELFF
TRBJ2-2 | 16 | . | TRBV4-1 | TRBD1 | TGCGCCAGCAGCATCAACCGGGACAGGGACACCGGGGAGCTGTTTTTT | CASSINRDRDTGELFF
TRBJ2-7 | 12 | . | TRBV6-1 | . | TGTGCCAGCAGTGAGTCCCCCTACGAGCAGTACTTC | CASSESPYEQYF
TRBJ1-2 | 13 | . | TRBV7-2 | . | TGTGCCAGCAGCTTAGGGGGTAGCTATGGCTACACCTTC | CASSLGGSYGYTF
TRBJ1-1 | 14 | once | TRBV18 | . | TGTGCCAGCTCACCGAGCTACTCGAACACTGAAGCTTTCTTT | CASSPSYSNTEAFF
TRBJ2-2 | 16 | once | TRBV9 | . | TGTGCCAGCAGCGTAGGAAGCGGGTGGAACACCGGGGAGCTGTTTTTT | CASSVGSGWNTGELFF
TRBJ1-3 | 19 | . | TRBV5-3 | TRBD1 | TGTGCCAGAAGCCTGCCCGGACAGGGGGCAGGCCGCTCTGGAAACACCATATATTTT | CARSLPGQGAGRSGNTIYF
TRBJ1-5 | 9 | . | TRBV5-6 | . | TGTGCCAGCAGCCCCCCCCAGCATTTT | CASSPPQHF
TRBJ1-2 | 14 | . | TRBV15 | . | TGTGCCACCAGCATCCGGGACATCGACTATGGCTACACCTTC | CATSIRDIDYGYTF
TRBJ2-6 | 18 | . | TRBV19 | . | TGTGCCAGTAGTGGTGAAATGACAAATCAAAGTCGGGCCAACGTCCTGACTTTC | CASSGEMTNQSRANVLTF
TRBJ1-3 | 15 | . | TRBV6-1 | . | TGTGCCAGCAGTGAAGCGCTGTTCCAGGGAAACACCATATATTTT | CASSEALFQGNTIYF
TRBJ2-7 | 12 | . | TRBV5-6 | . | TGTGCCAGCAGCATCGGGGCACCCGAGCAGTACTTC | CASSIGAPEQYF
TRBJ1-2 | 16 | . | TRBV5-4 | . | TGTGCCAGCAGAATTGAACAGGGAGGGCTTAACTATGGCTACACCTTC | CASRIEQGGLNYGYTF
TRBJ2-7 | 15 | . | TRBV27 | TRBD1 | TGTGCCAGCAGTTTAGGGACAGGGAGCTCCTACGAGCAGTACTTC | CASSLGTGSSYEQYF
TRBJ2-5 | 14 | once | TRBV30 | . | TGTGCCTGGAGTCCCCCCGCGACGGCCGCGGCCCAGTACTTC | CAWSPPATAAAQYF
TRBJ2-7 | 16 | . | TRBV6-1 | . | TGTGCCAGCAGTGAAGAGGCCAGGCCCACCTCCTACGAGCAGTACTTC | CASSEEARPTSYEQYF
TRBJ2-5 | 19 | few | TRBV28 | . | TGTGCCAGCAGTTTTCCGTTCGTGGCGCTACAGGGTAGGCAAGAGACCCAGTACTTC | CASSFPFVALQGRQETQYF
TRBJ1-2 | 13 | . | TRBV6-5 | TRBD1 | TGTGCCAGCAGTTACTCCTTGGACAGGGACTACACCTTC | CASSYSLDRDYTF
TRBJ2-3 | 16 | once | TRBV27 | TRBD2 | TGTGCCAGCAGCCCAGGACTAGCGGGGGGGCGGGATACGCAGTATTTT | CASSPGLAGGRDTQYF
TRBJ1-1 | 14 | . | TRBV5-4 | . | TGTGCCAGCAGCTTAATGGGGGCTAGCACTGAAGCTTTCTTT | CASSLMGASTEAFF
TRBJ2-3 | 17 | . | TRBV7-9 | . | TGTGCCAGCAGGAGGATTCCGGGACTCAGGAGCACAGATACGCAGTATTTT | CASRRIPGLRSTDTQYF
TRBJ1-1 | 9 | . | TRBV5-5 | . | TGTGCCGGTCACACTGAAGCTTTCTTT | CAGHTEAFF
TRBJ1-2 | 15 | once | TRBV7-2 | . | TGTGCCAGCAGCTACGACGGGACGGCTAGCTATGGCTACACCTTC | CASSYDGTASYGYTF
TRBJ2-3 | 18 | . | TRBV6-1 | . | TGTGCCAGCAGTGAAAAGGTTTGGGACAAAAAAAGCACAGATACGCAGTATTTT | CASSEKVWDKKSTDTQYF
TRBJ1-2 | 13 | . | TRBV2 | . | TGTGCCAGCGCAGGTCTGGGTATGAATGGCTACACCTTC | CASAGLGMNGYTF
TRBJ2-5 | 17 | once | TRBV5-4 | TRBD1 | TGTGCCAGCAGCTCCCCACTCGACAGGGTAGGGGTCGAGACCCAGTACTTC | CASSSPLDRVGVETQYF